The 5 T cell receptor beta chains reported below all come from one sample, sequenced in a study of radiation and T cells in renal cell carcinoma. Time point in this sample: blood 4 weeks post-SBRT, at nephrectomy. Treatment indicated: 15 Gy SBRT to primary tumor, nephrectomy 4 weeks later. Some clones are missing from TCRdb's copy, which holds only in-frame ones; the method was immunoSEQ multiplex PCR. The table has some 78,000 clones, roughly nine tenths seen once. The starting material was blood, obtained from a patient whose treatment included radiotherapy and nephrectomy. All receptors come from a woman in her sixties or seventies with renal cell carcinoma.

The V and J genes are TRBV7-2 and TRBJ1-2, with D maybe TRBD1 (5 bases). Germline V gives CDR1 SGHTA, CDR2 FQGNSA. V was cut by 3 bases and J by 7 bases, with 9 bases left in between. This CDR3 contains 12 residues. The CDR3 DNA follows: TGTGCCAGCAGCTTTACAGGCAGTGGCTACACCTTC. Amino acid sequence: CASSFTGSGYTF. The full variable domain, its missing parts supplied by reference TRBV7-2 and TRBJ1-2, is GAGVSQSPSNKVTEKGKDVELRCDPISGHTALYWYRQSLGQGLEFLIYFQGNSAPDKSGLPSDRFSAERTGGSVSTLTIQRTQQEDSAVYLCASSFTGSGYTFGSGTRLTVV.

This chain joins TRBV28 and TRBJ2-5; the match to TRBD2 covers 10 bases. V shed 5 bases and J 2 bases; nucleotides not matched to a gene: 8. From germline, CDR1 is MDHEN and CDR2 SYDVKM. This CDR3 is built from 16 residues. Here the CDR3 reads CASSPQLAGRQETQYF. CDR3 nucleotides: TGTGCCAGCAGTCCCCAACTAGCGGGGAGACAAGAGACCCAGTACTTC.

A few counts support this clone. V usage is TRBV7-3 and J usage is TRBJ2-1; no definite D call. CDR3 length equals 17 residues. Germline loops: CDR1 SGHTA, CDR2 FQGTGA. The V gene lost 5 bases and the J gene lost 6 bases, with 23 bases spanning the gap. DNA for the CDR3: TGTGCCAGCAGCCCTAGATCGGGCAGGACCCTAGGCAATGAGCAGTTCTTC. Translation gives CASSPRSGRTLGNEQFF.

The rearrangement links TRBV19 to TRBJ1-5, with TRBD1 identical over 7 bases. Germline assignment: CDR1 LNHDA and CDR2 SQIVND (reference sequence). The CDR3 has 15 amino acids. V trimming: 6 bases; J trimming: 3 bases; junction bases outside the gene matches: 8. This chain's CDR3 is CASRHKTGPNQPQHF. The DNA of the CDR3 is TGTGCCAGTAGACATAAGACAGGGCCCAATCAGCCCCAGCATTTT.

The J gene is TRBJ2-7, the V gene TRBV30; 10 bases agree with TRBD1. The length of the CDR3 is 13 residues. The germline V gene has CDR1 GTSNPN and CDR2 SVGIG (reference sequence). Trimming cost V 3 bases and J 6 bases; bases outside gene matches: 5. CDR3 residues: CAWSMDRGGEQYF. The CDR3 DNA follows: TGTGCCTGGAGCATGGACAGGGGGGGCGAGCAGTACTTC.